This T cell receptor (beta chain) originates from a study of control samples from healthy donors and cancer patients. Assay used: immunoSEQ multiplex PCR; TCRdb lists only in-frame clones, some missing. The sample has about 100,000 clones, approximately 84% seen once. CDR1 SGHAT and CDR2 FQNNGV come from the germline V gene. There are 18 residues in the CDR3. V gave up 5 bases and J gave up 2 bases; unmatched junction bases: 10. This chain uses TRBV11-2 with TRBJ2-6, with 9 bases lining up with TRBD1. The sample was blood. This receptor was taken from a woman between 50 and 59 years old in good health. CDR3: CASSTGTGYGTGANVLTF. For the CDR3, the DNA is TGTGCCAGCAGCACCGGGACAGGGTATGGGACTGGGGCCAACGTCCTGACTTTC.